The clone carrying this T cell receptor beta chain was counted ten times or more. These data come from a study of CD8+ T cells in alopecia areata. Following extraction, RNA underwent reverse transcription to cDNA, which served as the sequencing template. Sequencing was performed with immunoSEQ multiplex PCR; in TCRdb, only in-frame clones are kept and a portion is missing. The sample records just over 150,000 clones, around three fifths being singletons. Germline V gene sequence: CDR1 MNHNY, CDR2 SVGAGI (reference sequence). The CDR3 is 14 amino acids. V lost 5 bases and J 6 bases, leaving 16 bases between the germline ends. Stated treatment: oral pan-JAK inhibitor, 5-10 mg twice daily. PBMCs, the starting material, were the source of sorted CD4+ and CD8+ T cells.

The J gene is TRBJ1-2, the V gene TRBV6-6; TRBD1 might be the D (5 bases). The sequence was collected from a human donor with alopecia areata. Sample: CD4+ T cells sorted from blood, taken at week 4, from a patient treated with tofacitinib. This chain's CDR3 is CASSTTTVPDGYTF. The CDR3 DNA is TGTGCCAGCAGTACCACGACAGTGCCGGATGGCTACACCTTC.